Sequencing of this T cell receptor (beta chain) was carried out in a study of T-cell memory formation after mild COVID-19. Study context: TCR clusters were mostly donor specific.

General study results and limits: Whereas later expanders leaned CD4+, clones contracting day 15 to 85 showed a balanced CD4/CD8 makeup.

Germline CDR1 MNHEY, CDR2 SVGEGT. The CDR3 is 12 amino acids. With 6 bases removed from V and 4 bases from J, the gap between germline ends came to 10 bases. TCRalpha and TCRbeta libraries used 5'RACE with constant-segment primers and UMIs. A single record per CDR3 protein comes from TCRdb applying MiXCR to the 5' RACE reads. The repertoire holds 250,000 to 300,000 distinct CDR3 sequences, with about 16% as singletons. Worth noting for this clonotype: What it recognizes is unknown.

The sequence derives from a man between 18 and 29 years old who had mild COVID-19 (a few samples of this study predate the infection). Cell type and time point are not known. J is TRBJ2-7 and V is TRBV6-2 or TRBV6-3; possible D gene TRBD1, 5 bases. Sequencing was carried out using PBMCs or a T cell subset sorted from them (not recorded which). CDR3 protein: CASSSGFYEQYF. The DNA of the CDR3 is TGTGCCAGCAGCTCAGGGTTTTACGAGCAGTACTTC.